This TCR beta chain was sequenced in a study of T cell repertoires in cytomegalovirus infection. Study as a whole: Shared public TCR beta signatures pointed to both CMV infection and a matching HLA type.

Study findings and constraints: Dominant in the ex vivo response were TCR beta clonotypes restricted by HLA-C and specific for CMV.

MiXCR was run by TCRdb on the reads, yielding one entry per CDR3 protein. The data hold 350,000 to 500,000 distinct CDR3 sequences, with about a third observed a single time. This clonotype was counted only a few times. The antigen is not known. This TCR derives from a human donor in good health (CMV status not recorded). Some clones in this sample may be carry-over from other donors' samples. Specimen: PBMCs.

CDR3 bases: TGTGCCAGCAGCTTGTCAGAGAACACCGGGGAGCTGTTTTTT. It codes for CASSLSENTGELFF. The V gene is TRBV7-9, the J gene TRBJ2-2; D remains unclear. Germline V gives CDR1 SEHNR, CDR2 FQNEAQ (reference sequence). V was clipped by 3 bases and J by 1 base, with 6 bases between them. This CDR3 region has 14 residues.